The 7 T cell receptor beta chains below were found in one sample sequenced in a study of cytomegalovirus exposure and HLA in healthy donors. This PCR relied on a set of 60 Vbeta primers and 13 Jbeta primers. Repertoires were generated with immunoSEQ multiplex PCR, while TCRdb's copy carries only in-frame clones and drops some. The sample consists of around 210,000 clones, about 78% of them appearing once. The sample taken for sequencing was PBMCs. Every receptor here comes from a woman in her twenties or thirties in good health and CMV-seronegative.

This clone has only a few counts. CDR3 amino acids: CASSQIPTGAGNTIYF. CDR3 in DNA: TGCGCCAGCAGCCAAATCCCGACAGGGGCTGGAAACACCATATATTTT. The chain joins TRBV4-1 to TRBJ1-3; 8 bases fit TRBD1. Germline assignment: CDR1 MGHRA and CDR2 YSYEKL. With 2 bases clipped from V and 2 bases from J, the junction kept 5 bases outside the gene matches. The length of the CDR3 is 16 residues.

V gene TRBV28 combines with J gene TRBJ2-3; D not certain. The CDR3 is 14 amino acids. V was trimmed by 5 bases and J by 5 bases, leaving 14 bases between them. CDR1 is MDHEN, CDR2 SYDVKM, per germline. CDR3 loop: CASSPNLGKDTQYF. In DNA, the CDR3 is TGTGCCAGCAGTCCTAACCTAGGCAAAGATACGCAGTATTTT.

The chain uses TRBV15 and TRBJ1-2; 8 bases are shared with TRBD1. With V trimmed by 1 base and J by 4 bases, 8 bases remained unmatched. CDR3 size: 16 residues. Germline CDR1 and CDR2: LNHNV and YYDKDF (reference sequence). CDR3 in amino acids: CATSRVPRTGPYGYTF. The CDR3 DNA is TGTGCCACCAGCAGAGTCCCACGGACAGGGCCCTATGGCTACACCTTC. The full variable domain, its missing parts supplied by reference TRBV15 and TRBJ1-2, is DAMVIQNPRYQVTQFGKPVTLSCSQTLNHNVMYWYQQKSSQAPKLLFHYYDKDFNNEADTPDNFQSRRPNTSFCFLDIRSPGLGDTAMYLCATSRVPRTGPYGYTFGSGTRLTVV.

V is TRBV27 and J is TRBJ2-7, with 7 bases aligning to TRBD1. J gave up 5 bases and V 6 bases, and 16 bases lay outside the gene matches. Germline CDR1 reads MNHEY; CDR2 reads SMNVEV (reference sequence). The CDR3 contains 16 residues. CDR3 protein: CASRPPRVQGVHEQYF. DNA for the CDR3: TGTGCCAGCAGACCACCCCGGGTGCAGGGGGTACACGAGCAGTACTTC.

This clone was counted only a few times. The rearrangement uses TRBV9 and TRBJ2-3; D possibly corresponds to TRBD1 (5 bases). This CDR3 region has 14 residues. Germline assignment: CDR1 SGDLS and CDR2 YYNGEE. V was clipped by 0 bases and J by 6 bases, with 11 bases between them. The CDR3 here is CASSVGQTVDTQYF. CDR3 nucleotide sequence: TGTGCCAGCAGCGTAGGACAGACTGTGGATACGCAGTATTTT.

The chain employs TRBV10-3 and TRBJ1-3, with no clear D. Germline V gene lookup returns CDR1 ENHRY and CDR2 SYGVKD. This CDR3 has 15 amino acids. The V end lost 6 bases, the J end lost 4 bases, and 16 bases lay between the germline ends. The CDR3 nucleotides are TGTGCCATCAGGAGTGATGCCTCCCCAGGAAACACCATATATTTT. The encoded protein is CAIRSDASPGNTIYF.

The chain links TRBV9 to TRBJ1-2; TRBD1 aligns across 7 bases. This CDR3 region has 16 residues. Germline values: CDR1 SGDLS, CDR2 YYNGEE. Losses at the gene ends were 0 bases for V and 4 bases for J; bases not matched to a gene: 9. CDR3 DNA sequence: TGTGCCAGCAGCGTAGGTCCGACAGGGAAGTCCTATGGCTACACCTTC. It yields the protein CASSVGPTGKSYGYTF.